The present T cell receptor (beta chain) was sequenced within a study of technical replicates of blood from a few donors. The germline gives CDR1 SGDLS, CDR2 YYNGEE. Deletions cut 0 bases from V and 3 bases from J, with 7 bases between. The CDR3 has 14 amino acids. Some clones are missing from TCRdb's copy, which holds only in-frame ones; the method was immunoSEQ multiplex PCR. Here the sample spans more than 80,000 clones, 95% being singletons. The sequence came from a human donor in good health. The gene calls are TRBV9 and TRBJ2-1, with a weak D call TRBD2 (5 bases). The sequenced sample consisted of T cells isolated from PBMCs. In DNA, the CDR3 is TGTGCCAGCAGCGTAGCCAGCGGCTACAATGAGCAGTTCTTC. It translates to CASSVASGYNEQFF.